These 26 T cell receptor beta chains share one sample of origin, sequenced in a study of tumor-infiltrating lymphocytes in primary liver carcinoma. TCR beta cDNA was made from around 520 ng total RNA with a constant-region primer. Slightly modified ARM-PCR served as the procedure for the TCR beta libraries. These libraries came from three rounds of nested multiplex PCR. TRBV1-TRBV30 forward primers paired with a C-beta reverse primer were used in the first two PCR rounds, which ran approximately 10 cycles each. TCRdb ran MiXCR on the multiplex PCR reads and lists one entry per CDR3 protein. The data hold about 210,000 distinct CDR3 sequences, with almost 65% observed a single time. The researchers obtained blood RNA from unsorted whole blood and also extracted germline DNA. Sequencing input: peripheral blood. The receptor set was obtained from a woman aged 55-70 years with primary liver carcinoma and hepatitis B virus infection.

On this clonotype itself: Given a much more abundant clone one base away, this may be a read error. The chain has TRBV5-4 and TRBJ2-3; TRBD2 matches at 12 bases. This CDR3 has 15 residues. Looked up from germline, CDR1 is SGHNT and CDR2 is YYREEE (reference sequence). The CDR3 loop reads CASSLAGGLGDTRYF. The DNA of the CDR3 is TGTGCCAGCAGCCTAGCGGGAGGGCTGGGAGATACGCGGTATTTT.

There are many counts of this clonotype. The CDR3 sequence: CASSLFGGNTEAFF. The CDR3 DNA sequence: TGTGCCAGCAGCTTGTTCGGGGGAAACACTGAAGCTTTCTTT. The chain joins TRBV5-6 to TRBJ1-1; weak D call: TRBD1 (5 bases). V lost 1 base and J lost 2, with 9 bases in between. The CDR3 has 14 amino acids. CDR1 and CDR2 (germline): SGHDT, YYEEEE.

The J gene is TRBJ2-1, the V gene TRBV14; D is uncertain. Per germline, CDR1 SGHDN and CDR2 FVKESK. This CDR3 has 15 residues. The V end lost 4 bases, the J end lost 0 bases, and 10 bases lay between the germline ends. DNA of the CDR3: TGTGCCAGCAGCCCCCTCATGAGCTCCTACAATGAGCAGTTCTTC. Residues: CASSPLMSSYNEQFF.

This clonotype appeared many times. The genes are TRBV13 and TRBJ2-7, with TRBD2 identical over 12 bases. Germline V CDR1 and CDR2: PRHDT, FYEKMQ (reference sequence). J was trimmed by 0 bases and V by 4 bases; bases with no gene match: 7. This CDR3 region has 17 residues. The CDR3 DNA is TGTGCCAGCAGCTCCACTGGACTAGCGGGATACTCCTACGAGCAGTACTTC. This encodes CASSSTGLAGYSYEQYF.

This chain uses TRBV11-2 with TRBJ1-1; the D is unclear. Trimming cost V 7 bases and J 5 bases, with 17 bases left between them. The CDR3 length is 14 residues. Germline V gene sequence: CDR1 SGHAT, CDR2 FQNNGV. The CDR3 coding sequence is TGTGCCAGCAACTTTCTCGACAAGAAGACTGAAGCTTTCTTT. Amino acid sequence: CASNFLDKKTEAFF.

With regard to this clonotype: A much larger clone differs from this one at a single base, so this may be a read error. The V gene is TRBV4-2, the J gene TRBJ1-2; D might be TRBD1 (6 bases). Germline V lookup: CDR1 LGHNA, CDR2 YNFKEQ. The CDR3 contains 14 residues. Here the CDR3 DNA reads TGTGCCAGCAGCGAGCCGGGGGGGCTAGAAGGCTACGCCTTC. Its translation: CASSEPGGLEGYAF.

This sequence joins TRBV11-3 and TRBJ2-7, with D uncertain. The V gene's germline CDR1 is SGHNT and CDR2 YENEEA. The CDR3 is 14 residues long. The V end was cut by 10 bases, the J end by 2 bases, with 18 bases between. Written as DNA, the CDR3 is TGTGCCAACAGTCCATATACGACCCCCTACGAGCAGTACTTC. This gives the protein CANSPYTTPYEQYF.

Worth noting for this clonotype: At one boundary the junction diverges from the germline segment, which might be a read error. The J gene is TRBJ2-3, the V gene TRBV11-3; D remains unclear. This CDR3 region has 12 residues. The V gene's germline CDR1 is SGHNT and CDR2 YENEEA. CDR3 nucleotide sequence: TGTGCCAACAGTTTAGATGCGGATACACAGTATTTT. Residues: CANSLDADTQYF.

In its sample, this clonotype was seen once. Being one base from a much bigger clone, this may be a read error. The V and J genes are TRBV10-2 and TRBJ2-5; unclear D gene. Germline CDR1 is WSHSY and CDR2 is SAAADI. The CDR3 runs 16 residues. CDR3 region: CPSTPGSDSLKDTQYF. In nucleotides, the CDR3 is TGCCCCAGCACTCCAGGATCCGACTCGCTAAAAGATACCCAGTACTTC.

Regarding this clonotype: One end of the junction varies from germline; a read error may be responsible. The chain recombines TRBV11-3 with TRBJ1-6, with D maybe TRBD1 (5 bases). CDR1 is SGHNT and CDR2 is YENEEA in the germline V gene. CDR3 length equals 13 residues. This CDR3 reads CASSWGSNSPLQF. The CDR3 DNA reads TGTGCCAGCAGCTGGGGCTCGAACTCACCCCTCCAGTTT.

The chain has TRBV18 and TRBJ1-5, with a weak D call TRBD1 (5 bases). CDR3 length: 17 amino acids. The germline V gene encodes CDR1 KGHSH and CDR2 LQKENI. V was trimmed by 6 bases and J by 6 bases, leaving 24 bases between them. The CDR3 loop is CASSPGQATVWGQPQHF. The CDR3 DNA sequence: TGTGCCAGCTCGCCAGGGCAGGCAACGGTGTGGGGTCAGCCCCAGCATTTT.

By proportion, this clonotype is medium-sized. The V call is TRBV11-2, the J call TRBJ2-1, with D possibly being TRBD2 (5 bases). Germline V gene data show CDR1 as SGHAT and CDR2 as FQNNGV. V was pared by 2 bases and J by 6 bases, with 14 bases between. The CDR3 consists of 15 residues. CDR3 in DNA: TGTGCCAGCAGCTTACTGTCAGCCCGGGGCAATGAGCAGTTCTTC. Protein product: CASSLLSARGNEQFF.

Of note for this clonotype: As the CDR3 is not closed by the conserved phenylalanine or tryptophan, this likely results from a read error. The chain is built from TRBV11-2 and TRBJ1-1; 7 bases align to TRBD1. Germline V gene sequence: CDR1 SGHAT, CDR2 FQNNGV. The CDR3 runs 14 residues. The CDR3 DNA sequence: TGTGCTAGCAGCTCTGGACAGGCGAACACTGAAGCTTTCCTT. Translated: CASSSGQANTEAFL.

This chain connects TRBV5-5 to TRBJ2-3; D is perhaps TRBD2 (5 bases). The germline gives CDR1 SGHKS, CDR2 YYEKEE (reference sequence). Trimming left V 6 bases short and J 4 bases short, with 18 bases between. CDR3 length: 15 residues. The CDR3: CASNFGEAKADTQYF. The CDR3, as DNA: TGTGCCAGCAACTTCGGGGAAGCGAAGGCAGATACGCAGTATTTT. The full variable domain, with the rest looked up from reference TRBV5-5 and TRBJ2-3, is DAGVTQSPTHLIKTRGQQVTLRCSPISGHKSVSWYQQVLGQGPQFIFQYYEKEERGRGNFPDRFSARQFPNYSSELNVNALLLGDSALYLCASNFGEAKADTQYFGPGTRLTVL.

Regarding this clonotype: A much larger clone lies a single base off, so this may be a read error. The chain joins TRBV4-2 to TRBJ2-5; D is uncertain. Germline loops: CDR1 LGHNA, CDR2 YNFKEQ. The length of the CDR3 is 14 residues. The CDR3 nucleotides are TGTGCCAGCAGCGAAGATGAGACTCTGAAGACCCAGTACTTC. It is translated as CASSEDETLKTQYF.

This clonotype was picked up a small number of times. A read error may explain this, as a much larger clone is one base away. The CDR3 reads CAGSLGGYTQYF. CDR3 bases: TGTGCCGGCAGTTTAGGCGGGTATACGCAGTATTTT. The genes are TRBV12-3 or TRBV12-4 and TRBJ2-3, with D maybe TRBD2 (5 bases). This CDR3 has 12 amino acids.

Details on this clonotype: At one end the junction does not follow the germline gene, possibly because of a read error. CDR3 loop: CASSSRDGTSRSSTGTQYF. The CDR3 DNA reads as TGTGCCAGCAGCTCCCGGGACGGGACTAGCAGGAGTAGTACAGGTACGCAGTATTTT. The chain is built from TRBV11-1 and TRBJ2-3, with 9 bases lining up with TRBD2. The CDR3 contains 19 residues. Germline V gene data show CDR1 as SGHAT and CDR2 as FQDESV (reference sequence).

Comments on this clonotype: Being one base from a much bigger clone, this may be a read error. The rearrangement uses TRBV6-5 and TRBJ2-1; D remains unclear. Per germline, CDR1 MNHEY and CDR2 SVGAGI. This CDR3 is built from 12 residues. In nucleotides, the CDR3 is TGTACCAGCAGTGGAATAAGGGATGAGCAGTTCTTC. Protein sequence: CTSSGIRDEQFF.

Details on this clonotype: A junction end diverges from the germline sequence, so it may reflect a read error. The rearrangement uses TRBV11-2 and TRBJ2-2; TRBD2 matches at 7 bases. The CDR3 runs 11 residues. Looked up from germline, CDR1 is SGHAT and CDR2 is FQNNGV. Here the CDR3 DNA reads TGTGCCAGCAGCCCCAGCGGGGAGCAGTTTTTC. This codes for CASSPSGEQFF.

To note about this clonotype: One end of the junction is discordant with germline, which a read error may explain. The chain is built from TRBV28 and TRBJ2-7; tentatively, D is TRBD1 (5 bases). The CDR3 sequence is 18 residues long. Germline V CDR1 and CDR2: MDHEN, SYDVKM. The DNA for the CDR3 is TGTGCCAGCAGTTTACACACTATTCGGACAAAGGTCACCTACGAGCAGCACTTC. It encodes CASSLHTIRTKVTYEQHF.

This clonotype was counted a single time. A much bigger clone sits one base away, suggesting this may be a read error. This chain joins TRBV6-2 or TRBV6-3 and TRBJ2-1; D is possibly TRBD2 (6 bases). Germline CDR1 is MNHEY and CDR2 is SVGEGT. The CDR3 spans 14 residues. In DNA form, the CDR3 reads TGTGCCAGCAGTATCCGGGGGAGGTACAATGAGGAGTTCTTC. Translated: CASSIRGRYNEEFF.

In this sample, this clonotype turned up a few times. The chain couples TRBV29-1 to TRBJ1-2; a possible D gene is TRBD1 (6 bases). The V end was cut by 0 bases, the J end by 10 bases, with 15 bases between. Germline V gene sequence: CDR1 SQVTM, CDR2 ANQGSEA. This CDR3 is 13 amino acids long. In DNA, the CDR3 is TGCAGCGTTGAAGAAGGGGGGTGGAATGACTACACCTTC. Protein sequence: CSVEEGGWNDYTF.

A remark on this clonotype: Since a much larger clone is just one base distant, this may be a read error. The chain is built from TRBV10-2 and TRBJ2-1; 8 nucleotides match TRBD2. V shed 4 bases, J shed 13 bases, and the junction held 9 bases outside the gene matches. Germline lookup yields CDR1 WSHSY and CDR2 SAAADI. The CDR3 is 13 amino acids. The CDR3 DNA is TGCGCCAGCAGTGTGACGGGAGGGCTTAATCAGTTCTTC. Protein sequence: CASSVTGGLNQFF.

The rearrangement joins TRBV11-2 to TRBJ2-5; tentative D call: TRBD2 (6 bases). CDR1 is SGHAT, CDR2 FQNNGV, per germline. The CDR3 sequence is 14 residues long. Trimming removed 0 bases at V and 10 bases at J, with 15 bases between. CDR3 sequence reads: CASSLEEQAGGQYF. CDR3 sequence (DNA): TGTGCCAGCAGCTTAGAGGAGCAGGCCGGGGGCCAGTACTTC.

The J gene is TRBJ1-6, the V gene TRBV6-6; TRBD1 matches at 8 bases. CDR1 and CDR2 (germline): MNHNY, SVGAGI (reference sequence). J lost 8 bases, V lost 8 bases, and 8 bases had no gene match. The CDR3 contains 14 residues. The CDR3 loop reads CASYRYRGDSPLHF. CDR3 DNA: TGTGCCAGCTATCGTTACAGGGGGGATTCACCCCTCCACTTT.

This clonotype was seen repeatedly, ten times or more. J is TRBJ2-7 and V is TRBV4-2, with D perhaps TRBD2 (6 bases). The CDR3 is made up of 14 amino acids. V lost 0 bases and J 3 bases, leaving 9 bases between the germline ends. Germline values: CDR1 LGHNA, CDR2 YNFKEQ. CDR3 protein: CASSQDGTFYEQYF. The CDR3 nucleotides are TGTGCCAGCAGCCAAGACGGGACTTTCTACGAGCAGTACTTC.